One sample yielded the 28 T cell receptor beta chains listed below, sequenced in a study of blood T cell repertoires in COVID-19. Sequenced by immunoSEQ multiplex PCR; TCRdb stores in-frame clones only, minus some. The repertoire has under 300,000 clones, 88% of them found once; the top ten carry roughly 3%. Specimen: PBMCs or T cells enriched from blood (not recorded which). The origin of the receptors is a woman between 40 and 55 years old who had been exposed to COVID-19.

The gene calls are TRBV6-5 and TRBJ1-6, with D unclear. This CDR3 region has 14 residues. Germline V gene sequence: CDR1 MNHEY, CDR2 SVGAGI. V shed 6 bases and J shed 8 bases, with 14 bases lying between them. In DNA form, the CDR3 reads TGTGCCAGCAGCTCCTGGGTCGGGTATTCACCCCTCCACTTT. Translated: CASSSWVGYSPLHF.

This clone was counted only a few times. This chain uses TRBV4-1 with TRBJ2-1; TRBD1 matches at 8 bases. V trimming: 4 bases; J trimming: 9 bases; junction bases outside the gene matches: 11. The CDR3 covers 15 residues. The V gene's germline CDR1 is MGHRA and CDR2 YSYEKL. The CDR3, as DNA: TGCGCCAGCAGCCCGGACAGGGCTACTAGGGGTGAGCAGTTCTTC. As protein: CASSPDRATRGEQFF.

The CDR3 reads CASSTGQGLSGNTIYF. Here the CDR3 DNA reads TGTGCCAGCTCAACGGGACAGGGCCTCTCTGGAAACACCATATATTTT. The chain combines TRBV18 with TRBJ1-3, with TRBD1 identical over 9 bases. The germline CDR1 and CDR2 sequences are KGHSH and LQKENI. The J segment lost 0 bases and the V segment lost 5 bases, leaving 5 bases of the junction unmatched. The CDR3 is 16 residues long.

The V gene is TRBV7-2, the J gene TRBJ2-3; 11 bases fit TRBD2. The J segment lost 0 bases and the V segment lost 6 bases, leaving 8 bases of the junction unmatched. The germline gives CDR1 SGHTA, CDR2 FQGNSA. This CDR3 is built from 17 residues. As DNA, the CDR3 is TGTGCCAGCAGGCGGGGACTAGCGGTTTCTAGCACAGATACGCAGTATTTT. Its translation: CASRRGLAVSSTDTQYF.

Only a few counts were recorded for this clone. In nucleotides, the CDR3 is TGTGCCAGCAGTTACTCAGAGGGGACAGGGCCGCAGTACGTC. This gives the protein CASSYSEGTGPQYV. The chain carries TRBV6-5 and TRBJ2-7; TRBD1 agrees at 9 bases. Losses at the gene ends were 0 bases for V and 9 bases for J; bases not matched to a gene: 6. In germline, CDR1 is MNHEY, CDR2 SVGAGI. This CDR3 is built from 14 residues.

V is TRBV20-1 and J is TRBJ2-2, with 7 bases lining up with TRBD1. Per the germline V gene, CDR1 is DFQATT and CDR2 is SNEGSKA (reference sequence). The V gene end was trimmed by 6 bases and the J gene end by 10 bases; junction bases not matched to a gene: 5. This CDR3 contains 11 residues. The CDR3 loop reads CSANTGAELFF. DNA of the CDR3: TGCAGTGCGAACACAGGGGCGGAGCTGTTTTTT.

The J gene is TRBJ2-6, the V gene TRBV30, with 12 bases matching TRBD2. The CDR3 extends over 16 amino acids. Losses at the gene ends were 5 bases for V and 0 bases for J; bases not matched to a gene: 2. In germline, CDR1 is GTSNPN, CDR2 SVGIG (reference sequence). The CDR3 DNA follows: TGTGCCTGGGCTAGCGGGGGGGCCTCTGGGGCCAACGTCCTGACTTTC. Encoded protein: CAWASGGASGANVLTF. Filled out from reference TRBV30 and TRBJ2-6, the complete variable domain reads SQTIHQWPATLVQPVGSPLSLECTVEGTSNPNLYWYRQAAGRGLQLLFYSVGIGQISSEVPQNLSASRPQDRQFILSSKKLLLSDSGFYLCAWASGGASGANVLTFGAGSRLTVL.

This chain joins TRBV29-1 and TRBJ1-2; 10 bases align to TRBD1. This CDR3 has 13 residues. After removal of 1 base from V and 7 bases from J, the junction contained 3 bases not matched to a gene. From germline, CDR1 is SQVTM and CDR2 ANQGSEA. The CDR3 loop reads CSVEVGTGAGYTF. In DNA, the CDR3 is TGCAGCGTTGAAGTCGGGACAGGGGCTGGCTACACCTTC.

The chain links TRBV5-8 to TRBJ1-5, with 10 bases matching TRBD1. CDR1 is SGHTS and CDR2 is YDEGEE in the germline V gene. V trimming: 5 bases; J trimming: 5 bases; junction bases outside the gene matches: 10. The CDR3 totals 16 residues. CDR3 DNA sequence: TGTGCCAGCAGACCCAGGGACAGGGGAATCGATCAGCCCCAGCATTTT. Its protein is CASRPRDRGIDQPQHF.

This chain joins TRBV2 and TRBJ1-1; maybe TRBD1 (6 bases). This CDR3 is 14 amino acids long. Trimming cost V 7 bases and J 4 bases, with 16 bases left between them. Germline values: CDR1 SNHLY, CDR2 FYNNEI. The CDR3, as DNA: TGTGCCAGCAAACTTCAGGGGTTTGCCACTGAAGCTTTCTTT. It encodes CASKLQGFATEAFF.

V gene TRBV5-6 combines with J gene TRBJ1-1; 7 bases map to TRBD1. V lost 4 bases and J lost 0; bases outside the gene matches: 3. This CDR3 region has 14 residues. Germline V gene data show CDR1 as SGHDT and CDR2 as YYEEEE. The CDR3 nucleotides read TGTGCCAGCAGCCTGGACAGGATGAACACTGAAGCTTTCTTT. Its protein is CASSLDRMNTEAFF.

This clone was recorded once. This rearrangement joins TRBV6-4 to TRBJ2-5; no clear D. CDR3 length: 12 residues. V gave up 4 bases and J gave up 5 bases, with 8 bases separating them. The germline CDR1 and CDR2 sequences are MRHNA and SNTAGT. The CDR3 sequence: CASSVPAETQYF. CDR3 nucleotides: TGTGCCAGCAGTGTGCCAGCGGAGACCCAGTACTTC.

This clone appeared a single time. This chain joins TRBV24-1 and TRBJ1-1, with D possibly TRBD1 on 6 matching bases. Trimming pared 4 bases from V and 1 base from J, leaving 15 bases between. The CDR3 runs to 16 residues. Germline CDR1 is KGHDR and CDR2 is SFDVKD. The CDR3 region is CATSDPKSTGNTEAFF. The CDR3 bases are TGTGCCACCAGTGACCCTAAATCGACAGGGAACACTGAAGCTTTCTTT.

The chain employs TRBV24-1 and TRBJ1-5; TRBD1 is a possible D gene (5 bases). Trimming left V 8 bases short and J 3 bases short, with 13 bases between. The CDR3 is made up of 14 amino acids. Germline CDR1 is KGHDR and CDR2 is SFDVKD. CDR3 DNA sequence: TGTGCCACCACAATACAGGTTCCCAATCAGCCCCAGCATTTT. It codes for CATTIQVPNQPQHF.

V usage is TRBV19 and J usage is TRBJ1-5; 10 bases map to TRBD1. The ends lost 5 bases at V and 5 bases at J; junction bases unmatched: 6. CDR1 and CDR2 (germline): LNHDA, SQIVND (reference sequence). CDR3 length: 15 residues. The chain's CDR3 is CASSFGTGAYQPQHF. CDR3 nucleotide sequence: TGTGCCAGTAGTTTCGGGACAGGGGCCTATCAGCCCCAGCATTTT.

V usage is TRBV6-6 and J usage is TRBJ1-6; 7 bases match TRBD1. The germline V gene has CDR1 MNHNY and CDR2 SVGAGI (reference sequence). J was trimmed by 7 bases and V by 2 bases; bases with no gene match: 8. This CDR3 spans 16 amino acids. DNA of the CDR3: TGTGCCAGCAGTTACCCCCCGGGACAGAGAAATTCACCCCTCCACTTT. It translates to CASSYPPGQRNSPLHF.

The chain employs TRBV28 and TRBJ2-7; 10 bases line up with TRBD1. V lost 6 bases to trimming and J lost 2 bases; unmatched junction nucleotides: 7. This CDR3 is built from 15 residues. Germline V gene lookup returns CDR1 MDHEN and CDR2 SYDVKM. In DNA form, the CDR3 reads TGTGCCAGCAGACCCCTCGGGACAGGGGCCTACGAGCAGTACTTC. Protein product: CASRPLGTGAYEQYF.

The V gene is TRBV19, the J gene TRBJ2-3, with D possibly matching TRBD1 (6 bases). Deletions cut 6 bases from V and 3 bases from J, with 10 bases between. Germline-derived CDR1 and CDR2 are LNHDA and SQIVND (reference sequence). This CDR3 is built from 13 residues. The CDR3 loop reads CASRGRGTDTQYF. For the CDR3, the DNA is TGTGCCAGTAGGGGCAGGGGAACAGATACGCAGTATTTT.

This clone was seen once. This chain's CDR3 is CASSLLATEAFF. The CDR3 nucleotides are TGTGCCAGCAGCTTATTGGCCACTGAAGCTTTCTTT. The chain combines TRBV7-2 with TRBJ1-1; D remains ambiguous. This CDR3 comprises 12 residues. Germline loops: CDR1 SGHTA, CDR2 FQGNSA. V was trimmed by 2 bases and J by 4 bases, leaving 5 bases between them.

The genes are TRBV28 and TRBJ1-1; D is undetermined. The CDR3 covers 14 residues. V was trimmed by 4 bases and J by 3 bases, leaving 12 bases between them. The germline gives CDR1 MDHEN, CDR2 SYDVKM. Here the CDR3 reads CASSYQYPDTEAFF. CDR3 nucleotides: TGTGCCAGCAGTTATCAATACCCAGACACTGAAGCTTTCTTT.

This chain uses TRBV7-8 with TRBJ2-5, with D uncertain. Between the trimmed V and J ends, which lost 2 bases and 5 bases, there was a span of 6 bases. The CDR3 has 12 residues. Germline CDR1 SGHVS, CDR2 FQNEAQ. The CDR3 bases are TGTGCCAGCAGCTTAAACCGGGAGACCCAGTACTTC. Its protein is CASSLNRETQYF.

The rearrangement uses TRBV7-2 and TRBJ1-5; D unclear. This CDR3 has 15 residues. V dropped 1 base and J dropped 7 bases, with 14 bases sitting between them. The germline gives CDR1 SGHTA, CDR2 FQGNSA. The DNA of the CDR3 is TGTGCCAGCAGCTTAGTCGCCCAGAATACGCAGCCCCAGCATTTT. Residues: CASSLVAQNTQPQHF. The whole variable domain, remainder taken from reference TRBV7-2 and TRBJ1-5, is GAGVSQSPSNKVTEKGKDVELRCDPISGHTALYWYRQSLGQGLEFLIYFQGNSAPDKSGLPSDRFSAERTGGSVSTLTIQRTQQEDSAVYLCASSLVAQNTQPQHFGDGTRLSIL.

The chain combines TRBV28 with TRBJ1-2; D unresolved. Germline V CDR1 and CDR2: MDHEN, SYDVKM. The CDR3 is 10 residues long. V lost 5 bases and J lost 8, with 6 bases in between. The CDR3 protein is CASSGRGYTF. CDR3 nucleotides: TGTGCCAGCAGTGGGAGGGGCTACACCTTC.

The chain is built from TRBV30 and TRBJ2-5, with D maybe TRBD2 (6 bases). Trimming left V 3 bases short and J 5 bases short, with 10 bases between. CDR1 is GTSNPN, CDR2 SVGIG, per germline (reference sequence). The length of the CDR3 is 12 residues. The CDR3 spells CAWSGSGETQYF. CDR3 nucleotides: TGTGCCTGGAGCGGGAGCGGTGAGACCCAGTACTTC.

V is TRBV27 and J is TRBJ1-6; D is possibly TRBD1 (5 bases). The germline V and J ends were trimmed by 2 bases and 0 bases, with 5 bases remaining between them. Germline assignment: CDR1 MNHEY and CDR2 SMNVEV (reference sequence). The CDR3 is 15 residues long. CDR3: CASSLGASYNSPLHF. Written as DNA, the CDR3 is TGTGCCAGCAGTTTAGGGGCCTCCTATAATTCACCCCTCCACTTT.

V and J are TRBV19 and TRBJ2-2; no reliable D call. Trimming took off 3 bases at V and 1 base at J, with 9 bases between the two ends. The CDR3 spans 15 residues. Germline V CDR1 and CDR2: LNHDA, SQIVND (reference sequence). The CDR3 protein is CASSIGSGNTGELFF. DNA of the CDR3: TGTGCCAGTAGTATTGGGTCGGGGAACACCGGGGAGCTGTTTTTT.

V usage is TRBV28 and J usage is TRBJ1-4; D call uncertain. The V end was cut by 11 bases, the J end by 4 bases, with 14 bases between. The V gene's germline CDR1 is MDHEN and CDR2 SYDVKM. The CDR3 is 13 amino acids. CDR3 in amino acids: CASLRDRNEKLFF. CDR3 in DNA: TGTGCCTCCCTCCGGGATCGTAATGAAAAACTGTTTTTT.

This clone is a singleton in its sample. The chain uses TRBV7-2 and TRBJ1-5; 8 bases are a match to TRBD1. This CDR3 is 17 amino acids long. V lost 0 bases and J lost 4; bases outside the gene matches: 8. Germline V gene data show CDR1 as SGHTA and CDR2 as FQGNSA. The CDR3: CASSLAGQGARNQPQHF. DNA for the CDR3: TGTGCCAGCAGCTTAGCCGGTCAGGGGGCGCGGAATCAGCCCCAGCATTTT. Using reference TRBV7-2 and TRBJ1-5 for the parts outside the CDR3, the full variable domain is GAGVSQSPSNKVTEKGKDVELRCDPISGHTALYWYRQSLGQGLEFLIYFQGNSAPDKSGLPSDRFSAERTGGSVSTLTIQRTQQEDSAVYLCASSLAGQGARNQPQHFGDGTRLSIL.